This T cell receptor (beta chain) is drawn from a study of blood T cell repertoires in COVID-19. Looking at the study overall: Samples came from the United States, Italy and Spain, spanning acute and convalescent COVID-19.

The CDR3 is 14 residues long. The germline CDR1 and CDR2 sequences are LNHDA and SQIVND (reference sequence). Trimming shortened V by 5 bases and J by 0 bases, and 8 bases separated the two germline ends. In Seattle, patients joined the study during active infection and were tracked longitudinally. Source study methods: The authors estimated nucleated cell counts from reference gene primer amplification. Here immunoSEQ multiplex PCR was the method, and the copy in TCRdb shows in-frame clones only, minus some. From that table come the V and J calls and clone size; the DNA was used to work out D and trimming. The top ten hold approximately 7% of the sample, which has 87,000 or so clones, about 90% seen once.

This clonotype originated in a man in his late teens or twenties with COVID-19, enrolled during active disease. Sample: peripheral blood. The chain couples TRBV19 to TRBJ1-3; D unresolved. The CDR3: CASSGPDSGNTIYF. CDR3 bases: TGTGCCAGTAGTGGCCCAGACTCTGGAAACACCATATATTTT.